This TCR beta chain was recovered during a study of T-cell reconstitution after alpha-beta-depleted transplantation in children. Findings and limits, study-wide: Newly produced T cells mostly accounted for T-cell counts and diversity one year post-transplant.

Molecular barcoding with unique molecular identifiers was used for the TCRbeta library. TCRdb fed the PCR reads into MiXCR, producing one record per CDR3 protein. The data hold about 27,000 distinct CDR3 sequences, with roughly 5.7% observed a single time. This clonotype was observed a handful of times. Its specificity is unknown. The DNA is omitted, as the CDR3 cannot be located on it reliably, and the CDR3 follows TCRdb's listing. Here the sequenced sample was PBMCs, mostly from graft donor cells, taken 180 days after TCRalphabeta/CD19-depleted stem cell transplant. The receptor comes from a male patient between 5 and 17 years old who had a stem cell transplant for acute myeloid leukemia, so the T cells may come from the graft donor.

CDR3 region: CASSVASGEGAGELFFF. This chain connects TRBV9 to TRBJ2-2; TRBD2, the table's D call, was not compared with the DNA. The CDR3 length equals 17 residues, ends included. CDR1 and CDR2 from the germline V gene are SGDLS and YYNGEE.